The present T cell receptor (beta chain) was sequenced within a study of beta chain features in type 1 diabetes. Overall study results and limits: TCRB CDR3 length was moderately but significantly reduced in all four CD4+ subsets of Type 1 diabetes patients. When VDJ junctions were examined, type 1 diabetes patients showed fewer insertions and more deletions.

CD45RO/CCR7/CD25/CD127/CD95/CD27 staining was used to isolate CD4+ naive, central memory, regulatory and stem cell-like memory cells by sorting. This CDR3 has 14 residues. The V gene lost 2 bases and the J gene lost 1 base, with 9 bases spanning the gap. Germline CDR1 reads SGHRS; CDR2 reads YFSETQ. Remarks on this clone: Its antigen remains unknown.

Expressed TCRB transcripts got sequenced, as all isolated RNA was reverse transcribed. Repertoires were generated with immunoSEQ multiplex PCR, while TCRdb's copy carries only in-frame clones and drops some. The repertoire includes roughly 340,000 clones, roughly 12% of them detected once, and around 0.01% sits in the top ten. The genes are TRBV5-1 and TRBJ1-1; tentatively, D is TRBD1 (5 bases). Sequencing was done on a sample of naive CD4+ T cells from blood. The sequence was collected from a woman aged 18 to 35 with type 1 diabetes. The CDR3 sequence is CASSLRGGNTEAFF. CDR3 nucleotides: TGCGCCAGCAGCTTAAGGGGTGGGAACACTGAAGCTTTCTTT.